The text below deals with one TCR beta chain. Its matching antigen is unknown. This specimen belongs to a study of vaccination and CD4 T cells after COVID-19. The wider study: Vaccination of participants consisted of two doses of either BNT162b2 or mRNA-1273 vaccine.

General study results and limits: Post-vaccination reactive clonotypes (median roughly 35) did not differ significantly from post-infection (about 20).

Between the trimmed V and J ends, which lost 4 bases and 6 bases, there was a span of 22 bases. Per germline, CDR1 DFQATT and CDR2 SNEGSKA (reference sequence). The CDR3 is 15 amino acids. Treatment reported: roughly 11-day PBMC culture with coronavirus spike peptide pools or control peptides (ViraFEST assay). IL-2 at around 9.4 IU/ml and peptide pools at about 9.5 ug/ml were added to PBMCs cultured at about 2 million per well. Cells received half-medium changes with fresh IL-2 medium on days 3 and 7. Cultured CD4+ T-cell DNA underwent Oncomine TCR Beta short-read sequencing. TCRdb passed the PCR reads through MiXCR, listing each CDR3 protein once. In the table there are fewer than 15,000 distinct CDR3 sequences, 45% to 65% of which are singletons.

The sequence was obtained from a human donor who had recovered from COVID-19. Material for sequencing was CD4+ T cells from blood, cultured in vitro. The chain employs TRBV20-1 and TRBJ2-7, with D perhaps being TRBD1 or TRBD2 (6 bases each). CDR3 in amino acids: CSANDRRAEYGEQYF. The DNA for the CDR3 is TGCAGTGCTAATGACAGGAGGGCCGAATACGGCGAGCAGTACTTC.